This T cell receptor beta chain came from a study of CD8 T cells in ankylosing spondylitis. Broader study findings: Ankylosing spondylitis blood appeared to be characterized by a TCR beta motif of roughly eight highly homologous variants.

Trimming stripped 2 bases from V and 8 bases from J, with 13 bases between. The CDR3 totals 14 residues. Germline V lookup: CDR1 SGHDN, CDR2 FVKESK. Library preparation for TCR beta used quantitative 5'-RACE with molecular barcodes. TCRdb re-derived calls from the 5' RACE reads in MiXCR, one entry per CDR3 protein. The profile covers about 330,000 distinct CDR3 sequences, with roughly 8% appearing a single time and approximately 15% taken by the ten largest. As for this clonotype: Its antigen is undetermined.

V is TRBV14 and J is TRBJ2-1; D is perhaps TRBD1 (6 bases). The sequencing sample was made of blood, either unsorted or a sorted T cell fraction (not recorded which). This clonotype originated in a male donor with ankylosing spondylitis. This chain's CDR3 is CASSQLVQGDEQFF. In DNA form, the CDR3 reads TGTGCCAGCAGCCAATTGGTACAGGGCGATGAGCAGTTCTTC. The full variable domain, with the rest looked up from reference TRBV14 and TRBJ2-1, is EAGVTQFPSHSVIEKGQTVTLRCDPISGHDNLYWYRRVMGKEIKFLLHFVKESKQDESGMPNNRFLAERTGGTYSTLKVQPAELEDSGVYFCASSQLVQGDEQFFGPGTRLTVL.